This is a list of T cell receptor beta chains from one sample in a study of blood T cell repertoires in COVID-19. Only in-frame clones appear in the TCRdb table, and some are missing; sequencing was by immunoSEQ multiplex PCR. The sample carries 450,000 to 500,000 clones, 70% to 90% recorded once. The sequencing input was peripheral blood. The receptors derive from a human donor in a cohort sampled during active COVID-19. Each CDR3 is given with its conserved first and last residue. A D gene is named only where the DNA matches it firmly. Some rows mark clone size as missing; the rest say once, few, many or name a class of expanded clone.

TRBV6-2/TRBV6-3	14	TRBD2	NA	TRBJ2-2	TGTGCCAGCAGTATACTAGCGGGATCAGGGGAGCTGTTTTTT	CASSILAGSGELFF
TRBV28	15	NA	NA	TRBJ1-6	TGTGCCAGCAGCCAAACTGGGGGGTTAATTTCACCCCTCCACTTT	CASSQTGGLISPLHF
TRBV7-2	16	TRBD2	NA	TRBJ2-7	TGTGCCAGCAGCTTAGCCCCGCTAGCGGGAACGCGCGAGCAGTACTTC	CASSLAPLAGTREQYF
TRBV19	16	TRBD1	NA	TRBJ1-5	TGTGCCAGTAGTGTTATACCGGGACAGCGCAATCAGCCCCAGCATTTT	CASSVIPGQRNQPQHF
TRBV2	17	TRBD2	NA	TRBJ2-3	TGTGCCAGCAGTCGACTAGCGGGAGGACGCGGTACAGATACGCAGTATTTT	CASSRLAGGRGTDTQYF
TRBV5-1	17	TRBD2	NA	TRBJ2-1	TGCGCCAGCAGCTTCGGCAGCGGGAGGGCCGCAGTAAATGAGCAGTTCTTC	CASSFGSGRAAVNEQFF
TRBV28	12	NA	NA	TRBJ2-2	TGTGCCAGTCACAGGTCCTCCGGGGAGCTGTTTTTT	CASHRSSGELFF
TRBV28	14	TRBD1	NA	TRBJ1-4	TGTGCCAGCAGTTTACAGGGGGTGGGTGAAAAACTGTTTTTT	CASSLQGVGEKLFF
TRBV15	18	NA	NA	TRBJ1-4	TGTGCCACCAGCAGAGCGCCCTCCTACAGGCTGGGGAATGAAAAACTGTTTTTT	CATSRAPSYRLGNEKLFF
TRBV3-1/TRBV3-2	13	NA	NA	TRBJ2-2	TGTGCCAGCAGCCAGACTACCCCCGGGGAGCTGTTTTTT	CASSQTTPGELFF
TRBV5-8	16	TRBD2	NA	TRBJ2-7	TGTGCCAGCAGCAGACTTATGGTAGCGGGGACCTACGAGCAGTACTTC	CASSRLMVAGTYEQYF
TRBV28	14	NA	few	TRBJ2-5	TGTGCCAGCAGGCAGGGAGGGGGGATAGAGACCCAGTACTTC	CASRQGGGIETQYF
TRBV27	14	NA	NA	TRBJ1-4	TGTGCCAGCAGTTCGACAGGAGTTAATGAAAAACTGTTTTTT	CASSSTGVNEKLFF
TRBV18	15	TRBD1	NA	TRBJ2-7	TGTGCCAGCTCACCGCCGGGACAGGGGAGGTACGAGCAGTACTTC	CASSPPGQGRYEQYF
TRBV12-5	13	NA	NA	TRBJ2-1	TGTGCTAGTGGTTCGCCCGCGGGGGCCGAGCAGTTCTTC	CASGSPAGAEQFF
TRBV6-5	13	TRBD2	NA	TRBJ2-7	TGTGCCAGCAGTACTAGCGGTCCCGATGAGCAGTACTTC	CASSTSGPDEQYF
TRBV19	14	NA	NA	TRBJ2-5	TGTGCCAGTAGTTCTAGGACAGTGAGCGAGACCCAGTACTTC	CASSSRTVSETQYF
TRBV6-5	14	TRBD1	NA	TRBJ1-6	TGTGCCAGCAGACTCGGGACAGAAGTTTCACCCCTCCACTTT	CASRLGTEVSPLHF
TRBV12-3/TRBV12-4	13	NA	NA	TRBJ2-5	TGTGCCAGCAGTACACGGGTCGGGGAGACCCAGTACTTC	CASSTRVGETQYF
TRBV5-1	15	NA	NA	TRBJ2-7	TGCGCCAGCAGCTTGGCAGTTGGAGGGCTACGGGAGCAGTACTTC	CASSLAVGGLREQYF
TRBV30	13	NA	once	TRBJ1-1	TGTGCCAAAAAGGGGGGGAGGAACACTGAAGCTTTCTTT	CAKKGGRNTEAFF
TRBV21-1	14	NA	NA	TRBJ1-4	TGTGCCAGCACTGGGTTCGGGGGTGGGAAAAAACTGTTTTTT	CASTGFGGGKKLFF
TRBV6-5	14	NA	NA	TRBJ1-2	TGTGCCCTTAGGGGGGGGTTGGAAGACTATGGCTACACCTTC	CALRGGLEDYGYTF
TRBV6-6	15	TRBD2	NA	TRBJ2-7	TGTGCCACACAGTGGCCGGCTAGCGGATCGTACGAGCAGTACTTC	CATQWPASGSYEQYF
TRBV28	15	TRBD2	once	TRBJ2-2	TGTGCCAGCAGTTTTCGCGGGAGGGTCACCGGGGAGCTGTTTTTT	CASSFRGRVTGELFF
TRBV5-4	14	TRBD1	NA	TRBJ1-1	TGTGCCAGCACCGCCGACAGGGATTCCACTGAAGCTTTCTTT	CASTADRDSTEAFF
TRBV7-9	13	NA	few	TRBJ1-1	TGTGCCAGCAGCTTACAGGGAAACACTGAAGCTTTCTTT	CASSLQGNTEAFF
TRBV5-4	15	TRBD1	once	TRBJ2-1	TGTGCCAGCAGTTTTGACAGGGGGGTGTACAATGAGCAGTTCTTC	CASSFDRGVYNEQFF
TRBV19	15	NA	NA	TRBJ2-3	TGTGCCAGTAGTATGGAGGGTCGCCCCTGGGATACGCAGTATTTT	CASSMEGRPWDTQYF
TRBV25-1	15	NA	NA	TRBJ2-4	TGTGCCAGCAGTGAGGGAGGGGGGGCCCAAAACATTCAGTACTTC	CASSEGGGAQNIQYF
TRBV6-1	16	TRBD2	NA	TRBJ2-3	TGTGCCAGCAGTGAAACGGGGGGGTCGGGCGCAGATACGCAGTATTTT	CASSETGGSGADTQYF
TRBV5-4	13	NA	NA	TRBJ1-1	TGTGCCAGCAGCTCAACTGAGGGGGGGTTTGCTTTCTTT	CASSSTEGGFAFF
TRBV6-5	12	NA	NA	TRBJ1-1	TGTGCCAGCAGTTACGGCTCCACTGAAGCTTTCTTT	CASSYGSTEAFF
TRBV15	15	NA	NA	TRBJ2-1	TGTGCCACCAGCAGAGAGATCCGGGTTGGGAATGAGCAGTTCTTC	CATSREIRVGNEQFF
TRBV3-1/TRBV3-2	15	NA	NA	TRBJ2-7	TGTGCCAGCAGCCAAGACCTAGCGAGCTCCTACGAGCAGTACTTC	CASSQDLASSYEQYF
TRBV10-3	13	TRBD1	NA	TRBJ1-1	TGTGCCATCAGTGGGACAGGGTGGGCTGAAGCTTTCTTT	CAISGTGWAEAFF
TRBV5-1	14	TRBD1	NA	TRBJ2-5	TGCGCCAGCACCCCGACAGGGGACACGGAGACCCAGTACTTC	CASTPTGDTETQYF
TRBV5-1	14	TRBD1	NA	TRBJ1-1	TGCGCCAGCAGCGAAGGGGGCTCGAACACTGAAGCTTTCTTT	CASSEGGSNTEAFF
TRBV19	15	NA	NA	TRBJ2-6	TGTGCCAGTAGCCGTGTAGATTCTGGGGCCAACGTCCTGACTTTC	CASSRVDSGANVLTF
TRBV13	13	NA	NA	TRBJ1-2	TGTGCCAGCAGCCTCAGCCCGGCGAGGGGCTACACCTTC	CASSLSPARGYTF
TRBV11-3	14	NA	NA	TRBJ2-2	TGTGCCAGCCTTAGTCAGGTCCGTCCCGGGGAGCTGTTTTTT	CASLSQVRPGELFF
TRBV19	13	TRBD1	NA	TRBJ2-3	TGTGCCAGCGGACAGGGCCCCACAGATACGCAGTATTTT	CASGQGPTDTQYF
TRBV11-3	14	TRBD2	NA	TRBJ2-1	TGTGCCAGCAGCTTAGATCGGTCTAGCGGGAGCTTGTTCTTC	CASSLDRSSGSLFF
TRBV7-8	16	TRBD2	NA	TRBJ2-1	TGTGCCAGCAGCTTAGTGGGGACTAGACTTGACAATGAGCAGTTCTTC	CASSLVGTRLDNEQFF
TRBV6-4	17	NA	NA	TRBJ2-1	TGTGCCAGCAGTGACGCGACCCGGGGATCAGCGCGGAATGAGCAGTTCTTC	CASSDATRGSARNEQFF
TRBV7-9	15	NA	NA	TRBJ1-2	TGTGCCAGCAGCTTATACGATCGGGTTAACTATGGCTACACCTTC	CASSLYDRVNYGYTF
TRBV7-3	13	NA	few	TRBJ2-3	TGTGCCAGCAGCTTAACCAGCGCAGATACGCAGTATTTT	CASSLTSADTQYF
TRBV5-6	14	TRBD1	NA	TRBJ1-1	TGTGCCAGCAGCGCAGACAGGGGCCGTCGCGAAGCTTTCTTT	CASSADRGRREAFF
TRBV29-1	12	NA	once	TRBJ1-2	TGCAGCGTTGCCAGGGCAACGGGTGGCTACACCTTC	CSVARATGGYTF
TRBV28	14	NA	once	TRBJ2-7	TGTGCCAGCACTTTGGGGCGCTACTCCTACGAGCAGTACTTC	CASTLGRYSYEQYF
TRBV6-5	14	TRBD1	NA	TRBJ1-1	TGTGCCAGCAGGATACAGGGGGTGGGCACTGAAGCTTTCTTT	CASRIQGVGTEAFF
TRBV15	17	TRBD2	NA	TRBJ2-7	TGTGCCACCAGCGGTGGACTGAGGGAGGGCCGTTCCTACGAGCAGTACTTC	CATSGGLREGRSYEQYF
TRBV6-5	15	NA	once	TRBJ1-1	TGTGCCAGCAGTTATACTGCGGGGCCGAGGACTGAAGCTTTCTTT	CASSYTAGPRTEAFF
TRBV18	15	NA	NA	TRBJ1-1	TGTGCCAGCTCACCACCGGGACACAGCGGCACTGAAGCTTTCTTT	CASSPPGHSGTEAFF